This T cell receptor beta chain was identified during a study of OX40 agonist ivuxolimab in advanced cancers. Study findings and constraints: No determination was made of the antigen specificity of the expanded peripheral T cells. CD4+ and CD8+ blood T cells expanded clonally by week 6 at 0.1 to 3.0 mg/kg. Certain nonresponders likewise exhibited a low normalized T-cell clonal expansion.

Worth noting for this clone: Its antigen is unidentified.

Only in-frame clones appear in the TCRdb table, and some are missing; sequencing was by immunoSEQ multiplex PCR. The table has 94,000 or so clones, approximately 80% seen once; the top ten hold around 5.8%. Trimming cost V 2 bases and J 0 bases, with 8 bases left between them. CDR1 and CDR2 (germline): SGHRS, YFSETQ. This CDR3 region has 14 residues. The origin of this receptor is an adult with an advanced solid tumor such as melanoma, head and neck, liver or kidney cancer. The rearrangement uses TRBV5-1 and TRBJ1-1, with D hard to call. This material consisted of CD4+ or CD8+ T cells sorted from blood, taken in a trial of the OX40 agonist ivuxolimab. The CDR3 region has the DNA TGCGCCAGCAGCTTTTTTGGGGTGAACACTGAAGCTTTCTTT. It is translated as CASSFFGVNTEAFF. Together with reference TRBV5-1 and TRBJ1-1, the CDR3 gives the full variable domain: KAGVTQTPRYLIKTRGQQVTLSCSPISGHRSVSWYQQTPGQGLQFLFEYFSETQRNKGNFPGRFSGRQFSNSRSEMNVSTLELGDSALYLCASSFFGVNTEAFFGQGTRLTVV.